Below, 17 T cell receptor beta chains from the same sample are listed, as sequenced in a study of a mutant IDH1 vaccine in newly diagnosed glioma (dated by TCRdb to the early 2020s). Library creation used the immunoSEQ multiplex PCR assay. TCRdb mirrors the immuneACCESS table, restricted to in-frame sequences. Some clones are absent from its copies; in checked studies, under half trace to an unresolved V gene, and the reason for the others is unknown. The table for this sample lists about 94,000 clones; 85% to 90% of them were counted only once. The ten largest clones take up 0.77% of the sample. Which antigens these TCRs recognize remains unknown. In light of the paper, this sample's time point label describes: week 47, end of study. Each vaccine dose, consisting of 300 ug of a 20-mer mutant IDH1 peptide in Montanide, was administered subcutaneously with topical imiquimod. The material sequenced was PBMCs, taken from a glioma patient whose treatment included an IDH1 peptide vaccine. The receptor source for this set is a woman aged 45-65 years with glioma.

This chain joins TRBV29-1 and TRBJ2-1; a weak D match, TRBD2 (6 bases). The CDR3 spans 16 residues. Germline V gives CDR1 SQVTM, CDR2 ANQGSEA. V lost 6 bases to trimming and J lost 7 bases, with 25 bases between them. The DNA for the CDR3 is TGCAGCGTCCGGGGGACTCTCCATCCCGCACAGAATGAGCAGTTCTTC. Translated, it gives CSVRGTLHPAQNEQFF.

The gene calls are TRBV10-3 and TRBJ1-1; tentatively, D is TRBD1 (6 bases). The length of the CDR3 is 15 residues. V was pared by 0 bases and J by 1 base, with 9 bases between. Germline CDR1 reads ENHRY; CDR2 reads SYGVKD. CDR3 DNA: TGTGCCATCAGTGAGTCACAAGGGGGGAACACTGAAGCTTTCTTT. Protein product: CAISESQGGNTEAFF.

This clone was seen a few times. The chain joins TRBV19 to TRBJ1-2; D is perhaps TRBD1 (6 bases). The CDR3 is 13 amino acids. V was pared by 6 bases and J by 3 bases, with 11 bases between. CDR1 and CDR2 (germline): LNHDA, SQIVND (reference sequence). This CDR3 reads CASRPGHYYGYTF. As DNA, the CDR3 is TGTGCCAGTAGACCGGGACACTACTATGGCTACACCTTC.

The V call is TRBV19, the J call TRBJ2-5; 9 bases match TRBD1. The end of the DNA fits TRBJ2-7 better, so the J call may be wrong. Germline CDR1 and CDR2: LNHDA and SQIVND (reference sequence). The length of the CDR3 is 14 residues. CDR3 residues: CASRVQGAGYEQYF. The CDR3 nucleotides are TGTGCCAGTAGGGTACAGGGGGCGGGCTACGAGCAGTACTTC.

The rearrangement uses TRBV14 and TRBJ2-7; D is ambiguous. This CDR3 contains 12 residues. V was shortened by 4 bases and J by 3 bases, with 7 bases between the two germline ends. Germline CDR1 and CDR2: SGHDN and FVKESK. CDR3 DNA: TGTGCCAGCAGCCGTAGGGTCTACGAGCAGTACTTC. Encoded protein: CASSRRVYEQYF. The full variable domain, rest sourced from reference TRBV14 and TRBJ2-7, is EAGVTQFPSHSVIEKGQTVTLRCDPISGHDNLYWYRRVMGKEIKFLLHFVKESKQDESGMPNNRFLAERTGGTYSTLKVQPAELEDSGVYFCASSRRVYEQYFGPGTRLTVT.

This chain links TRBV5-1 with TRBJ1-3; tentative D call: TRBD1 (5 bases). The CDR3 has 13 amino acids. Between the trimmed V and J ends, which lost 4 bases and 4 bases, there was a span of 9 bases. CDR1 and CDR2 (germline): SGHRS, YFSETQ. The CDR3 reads CASSADRGNTIYF. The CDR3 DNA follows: TGCGCCAGCAGCGCTGACAGAGGAAACACCATATATTTT.

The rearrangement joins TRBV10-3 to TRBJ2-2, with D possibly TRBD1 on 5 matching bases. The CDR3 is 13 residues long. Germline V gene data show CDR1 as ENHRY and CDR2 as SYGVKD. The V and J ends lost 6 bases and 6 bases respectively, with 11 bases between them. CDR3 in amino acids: CAIRKDNPGELFF. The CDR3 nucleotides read TGTGCCATCAGAAAGGACAACCCCGGGGAGCTGTTTTTT.

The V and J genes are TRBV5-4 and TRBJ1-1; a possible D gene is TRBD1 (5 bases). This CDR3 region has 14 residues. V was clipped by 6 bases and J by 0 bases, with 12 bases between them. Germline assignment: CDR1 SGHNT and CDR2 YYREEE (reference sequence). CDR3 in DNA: TGTGCCAGCAAGTCCGGGACGGTGAACACTGAAGCTTTCTTT. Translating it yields CASKSGTVNTEAFF.

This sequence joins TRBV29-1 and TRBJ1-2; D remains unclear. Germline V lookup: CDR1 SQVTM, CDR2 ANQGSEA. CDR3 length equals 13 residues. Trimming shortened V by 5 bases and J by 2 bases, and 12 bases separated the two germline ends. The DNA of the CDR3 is TGCAGCGTTATCCCCGACGGAAACTATGGCTACACCTTC. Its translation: CSVIPDGNYGYTF.

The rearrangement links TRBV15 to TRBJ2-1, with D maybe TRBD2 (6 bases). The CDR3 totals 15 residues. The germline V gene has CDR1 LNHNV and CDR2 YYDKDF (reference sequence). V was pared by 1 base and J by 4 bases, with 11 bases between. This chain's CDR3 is CATSRVRGRYNEQFF. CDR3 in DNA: TGTGCCACCAGCAGAGTAAGAGGGAGGTACAATGAGCAGTTCTTC.

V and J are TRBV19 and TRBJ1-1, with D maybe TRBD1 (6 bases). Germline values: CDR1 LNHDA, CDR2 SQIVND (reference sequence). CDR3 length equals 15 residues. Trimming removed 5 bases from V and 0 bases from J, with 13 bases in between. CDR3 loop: CASSFSGTLNTEAFF. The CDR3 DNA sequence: TGTGCCAGTAGTTTCAGCGGGACACTGAACACTGAAGCTTTCTTT.

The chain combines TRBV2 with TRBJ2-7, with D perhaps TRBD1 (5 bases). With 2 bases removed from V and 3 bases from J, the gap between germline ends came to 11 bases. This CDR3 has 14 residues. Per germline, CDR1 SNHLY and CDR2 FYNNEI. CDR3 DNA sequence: TGTGCCAGCAGTGAAAGGGGTCTTTACTACGAGCAGTACTTC. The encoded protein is CASSERGLYYEQYF.

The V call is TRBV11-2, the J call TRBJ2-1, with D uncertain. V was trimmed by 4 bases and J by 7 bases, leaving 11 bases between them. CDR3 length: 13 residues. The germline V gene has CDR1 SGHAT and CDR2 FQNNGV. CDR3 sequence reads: CASSSSGANEQFF. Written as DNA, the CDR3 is TGTGCCAGCAGCTCTAGTGGCGCTAATGAGCAGTTCTTC.

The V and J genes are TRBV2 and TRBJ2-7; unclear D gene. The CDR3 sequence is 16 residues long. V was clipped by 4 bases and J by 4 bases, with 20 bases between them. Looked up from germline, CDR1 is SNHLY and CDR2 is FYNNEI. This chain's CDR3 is CASSGSTAKNSYEQYF. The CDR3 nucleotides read TGTGCCAGCAGTGGTAGTACGGCCAAAAATTCATACGAGCAGTACTTC.

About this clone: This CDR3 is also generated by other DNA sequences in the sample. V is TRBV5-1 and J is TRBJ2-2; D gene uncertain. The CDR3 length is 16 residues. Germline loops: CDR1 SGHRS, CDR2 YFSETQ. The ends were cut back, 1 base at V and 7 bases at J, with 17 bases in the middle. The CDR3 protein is CASSLIESLGLGELFF. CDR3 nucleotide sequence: TGCGCCAGCAGCTTGATAGAGTCTCTTGGTCTCGGGGAGCTGTTTTTT.

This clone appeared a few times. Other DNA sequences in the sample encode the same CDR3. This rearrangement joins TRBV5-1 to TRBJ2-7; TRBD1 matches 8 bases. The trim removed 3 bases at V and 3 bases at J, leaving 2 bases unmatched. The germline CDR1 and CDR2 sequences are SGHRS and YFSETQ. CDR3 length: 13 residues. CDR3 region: CASSWGTGYEQYF. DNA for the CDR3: TGCGCCAGCAGCTGGGGGACAGGCTACGAGCAGTACTTC.

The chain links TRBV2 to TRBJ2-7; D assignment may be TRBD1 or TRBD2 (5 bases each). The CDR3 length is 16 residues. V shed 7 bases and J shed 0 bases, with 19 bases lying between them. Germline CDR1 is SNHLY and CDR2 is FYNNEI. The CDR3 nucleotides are TGTGCCAGCATGGAGAAAGTGGGACCCGGCTCCTACGAGCAGTACTTC. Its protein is CASMEKVGPGSYEQYF.